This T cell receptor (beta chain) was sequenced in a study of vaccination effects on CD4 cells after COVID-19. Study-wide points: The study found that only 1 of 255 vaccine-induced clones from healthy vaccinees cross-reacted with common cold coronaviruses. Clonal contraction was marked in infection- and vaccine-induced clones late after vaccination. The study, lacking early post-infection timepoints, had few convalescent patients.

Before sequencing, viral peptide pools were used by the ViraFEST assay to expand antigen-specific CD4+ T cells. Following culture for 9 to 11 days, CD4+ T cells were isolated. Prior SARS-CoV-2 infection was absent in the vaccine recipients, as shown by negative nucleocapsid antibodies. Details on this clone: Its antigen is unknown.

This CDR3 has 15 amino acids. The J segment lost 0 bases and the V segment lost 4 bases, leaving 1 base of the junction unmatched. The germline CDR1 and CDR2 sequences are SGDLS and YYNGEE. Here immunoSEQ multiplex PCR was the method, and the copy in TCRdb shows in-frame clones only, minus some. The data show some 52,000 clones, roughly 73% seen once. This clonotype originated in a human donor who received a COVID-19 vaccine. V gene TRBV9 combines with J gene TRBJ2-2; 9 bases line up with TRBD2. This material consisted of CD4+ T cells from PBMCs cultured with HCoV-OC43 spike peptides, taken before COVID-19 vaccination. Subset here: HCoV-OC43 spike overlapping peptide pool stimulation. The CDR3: CASSIAGANTGELFF. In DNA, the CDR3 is TGTGCCAGCAGCATAGCGGGGGCGAACACCGGGGAGCTGTTTTTT.